The following is a TCR beta chain sequence with its context. The PCR used 60 Vbeta and 13 Jbeta primers. Repertoires were generated with immunoSEQ multiplex PCR, while TCRdb's copy carries only in-frame clones and drops some. This sample carries around 140,000 clones, around two thirds of them seen once, and the ten largest clones take approximately 1.8%. The data are from a study of cytomegalovirus exposure and HLA in healthy donors. With 2 bases removed from V and 7 bases from J, the gap between germline ends came to 21 bases. The CDR3 sequence is 16 residues long. From germline, CDR1 is SEHNR and CDR2 FQNEAQ (reference sequence).

The sample was PBMCs. V and J are TRBV7-9 and TRBJ2-7, with D possibly matching TRBD2 (6 bases). This TCR came from a woman aged 18 to 35 in good health and CMV-seronegative. The CDR3 bases are TGTGCCAGCAGCTTACAGGCGGGGAACTACCTACGGGAGCAGTACTTC. Amino acids: CASSLQAGNYLREQYF. The variable domain in full, with the rest retrieved from reference TRBV7-9 and TRBJ2-7, is DTGVSQNPRHKITKRGQNVTFRCDPISEHNRLYWYRQTLGQGPEFLTYFQNEAQLEKSRLLSDRFSAERPKGSFSTLEIQRTEQGDSAMYLCASSLQAGNYLREQYFGPGTRLTVT.